This T cell receptor (beta chain) was sequenced in a study of shared clonotypes between healthy human individuals. V lost 3 bases, J lost 2 bases, and 12 bases stayed unmatched. This CDR3 contains 17 residues. Germline V gene sequence: CDR1 ENHRY, CDR2 SYGVKD. TCRdb's table, derived via immunoSEQ multiplex PCR, lists solely in-frame clones and lacks some. Seen here are some 2.4 million clones, over 85% observed once, and the top ten hold 0.36%. The chain combines TRBV10-3 with TRBJ2-5; 7 nucleotides agree with TRBD2. This sequence originates from a young man in good health. Some clones in this sample may be carry-over from other donors' samples. Sequenced sample: naive CD4+ T cells from PBMCs. Subset specified: CD45RA+ positively selected. The CDR3 reads CAISDSRAGENQETQYF. CDR3 in DNA: TGTGCCATCAGTGATAGTAGGGCGGGAGAGAATCAAGAGACCCAGTACTTC.